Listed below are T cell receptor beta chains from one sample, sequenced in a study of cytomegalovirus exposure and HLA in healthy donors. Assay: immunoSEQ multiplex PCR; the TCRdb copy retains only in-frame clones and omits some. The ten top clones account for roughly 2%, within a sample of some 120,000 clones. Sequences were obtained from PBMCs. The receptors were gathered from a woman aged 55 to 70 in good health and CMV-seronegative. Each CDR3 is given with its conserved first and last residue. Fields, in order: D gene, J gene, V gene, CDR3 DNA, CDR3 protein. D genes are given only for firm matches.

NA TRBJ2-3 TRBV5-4 TGTGCCAGCAGCTTAAACAGGGGAGGAATGACAGATACGCAGTATTTT CASSLNRGGMTDTQYF
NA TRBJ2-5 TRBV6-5 TGTGCCAGCAGACGTGGTGTGACTCGTCAAGAGACCCAGTACTTC CASRRGVTRQETQYF
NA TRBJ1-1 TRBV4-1 TGCGCCAGCAGCCAAGTAAAGGTCGGCGGAATGAACACTGAAGCTTTCTTT CASSQVKVGGMNTEAFF
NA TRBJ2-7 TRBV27 TGTGCCAGCAGTTATCAGGGTTCCTACGAGCAGTACTTC CASSYQGSYEQYF
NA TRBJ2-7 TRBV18 TGTGCCAGCTCCCCCCGGGACACCTACGAGCAGTACTTC CASSPRDTYEQYF
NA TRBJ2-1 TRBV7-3 TGTGCCAGCTCCCCTTCCGCGCACTACAATGAGCAGTTCTTC CASSPSAHYNEQFF
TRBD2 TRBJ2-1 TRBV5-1 TGCGCCAGCAGCTTGGGTGGGACTAGCGGGAACAATGAGCAGTTCTTC CASSLGGTSGNNEQFF
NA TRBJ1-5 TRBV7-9 TGTGCCAGCAGCTTACGGGGGGACGCCAATCAGCCCCAGCATTTT CASSLRGDANQPQHF
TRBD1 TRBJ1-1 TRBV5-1 TGCGCCAGCAGCCCCGGGACAGGGGGCACTGAAGCTTTCTTT CASSPGTGGTEAFF
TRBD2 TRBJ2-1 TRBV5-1 TGCGCCAGCAGCTCAAGACTAGCGGGAGAAATTTACAATGAGCAGTTCTTC CASSSRLAGEIYNEQFF
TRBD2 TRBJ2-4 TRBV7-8 TGTGCCAGCAGCTTAGTAACTAGCGGGAGGGGTGTAGCCAAAAACATTCAGTACTTC CASSLVTSGRGVAKNIQYF
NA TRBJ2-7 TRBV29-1 TGCAGCGCAGAATCAGGGGGGTACGAGCAGTACTTC CSAESGGYEQYF
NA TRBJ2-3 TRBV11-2 TGTGCCAGCAGCCTAAGTGCGGGCACAGATACGCAGTATTTT CASSLSAGTDTQYF
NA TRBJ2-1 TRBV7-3 TGTGCCAGCAGCCTTCAGGGAGGTGAGCAGTTCTTC CASSLQGGEQFF
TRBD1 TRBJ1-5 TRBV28 TGTGCCAGCAGGCTTCCGGGACAGGGACAAATTATGGGTCAGCCCCAGCATTTT CASRLPGQGQIMGQPQHF
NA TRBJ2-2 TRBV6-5 TGTGCCAGCAGTTACTTCAGGGTCCCGAACACCGGGGAGCTGTTTTTT CASSYFRVPNTGELFF
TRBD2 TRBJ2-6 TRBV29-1 TGCAGCGTTCGGGGGGCTGGGGCCAACGTCCTGACTTTC CSVRGAGANVLTF
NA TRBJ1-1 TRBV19 TGTGCCAGTAGTTCGGCAGGGAACACTGAAGCTTTCTTT CASSSAGNTEAFF
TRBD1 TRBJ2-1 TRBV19 TGTGCCAGTAGTCGCGGACAGGGCCTATCGTCCTATTACAATGAGCAGTTCTTC CASSRGQGLSSYYNEQFF
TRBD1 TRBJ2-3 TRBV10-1 TGCGCCAGCAGTGACCCGGGACAGACAGATACGCAGTATTTT CASSDPGQTDTQYF
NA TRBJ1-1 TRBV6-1 TGTGCCAGCAGTGGTACCAGGAACACTGAAGCTTTCTTT CASSGTRNTEAFF
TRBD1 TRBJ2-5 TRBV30 TGTGCCTGGAGTCTGACAGGGAAAGAGACCCAGTACTTC CAWSLTGKETQYF
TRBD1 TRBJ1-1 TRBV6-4 TGTGCCAGCCCCCTGGACAGGTTTGCTGAAGCTTTCTTT CASPLDRFAEAFF
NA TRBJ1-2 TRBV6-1 TGTGCCATCAGGGACACTAACTATGGCTACACCTTC CAIRDTNYGYTF
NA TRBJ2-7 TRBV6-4 TGTGCCAGCAGTGGCTTACTCCGGGACTGCGGCTACGAGCAGTACTTC CASSGLLRDCGYEQYF
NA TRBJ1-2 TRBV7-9 TGTGCCAGCAGCTTAGCGAAAATCCGGGACATCAACTATGGCTACACCTTC CASSLAKIRDINYGYTF
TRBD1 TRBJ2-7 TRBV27 TGTGCCAGCAGTCCGTGGACAGGGGGCTACGAGCAGTACTTC CASSPWTGGYEQYF
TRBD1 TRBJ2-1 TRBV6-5 TGTGCCAGCAGTTCCCGGGACAGCTACAATGAGCAGTTCTTC CASSSRDSYNEQFF
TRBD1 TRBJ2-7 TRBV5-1 TGCGCCAGCAGCACCGGACAGGGAACCTACGAGCAGTACTTC CASSTGQGTYEQYF
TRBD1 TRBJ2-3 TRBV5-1 TGCGCCAGCAGCTCCGGGACAGGGGGGCCAGATACGCAGTATTTT CASSSGTGGPDTQYF
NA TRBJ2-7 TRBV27 TGTGCCAGCAGTTTCGCGGGGGCGATGGGTTACGAGCAGTACTTC CASSFAGAMGYEQYF
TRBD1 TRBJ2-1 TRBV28 TGTGCCAGCAGTTTCAAAAAGGGGGCAACTTATGAGCAGTTCTTC CASSFKKGATYEQFF
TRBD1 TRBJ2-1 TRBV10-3 TGTGCCATCAGTCACCAACAGGGGGCCAACAATGAGCAGTTCTTC CAISHQQGANNEQFF
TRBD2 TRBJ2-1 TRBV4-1 TGCGCCAGCAGCCCTGTAGCGCTCGGACTAGCGGGAGATGAGCAGTTCTTC CASSPVALGLAGDEQFF
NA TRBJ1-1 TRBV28 TGTGCCAGCTTTGTTTCTACGAACACTGAAGCTTTCTTT CASFVSTNTEAFF
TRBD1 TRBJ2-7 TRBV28 TGTGCCAGCAGTTTCGACTACCGGGACAGGGCCTACGAGCAGTACTTC CASSFDYRDRAYEQYF
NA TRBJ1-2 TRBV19 TGTGCCAGTAGTAAGGATCCCAGGCATTCAAAGGGCTACACCTTC CASSKDPRHSKGYTF
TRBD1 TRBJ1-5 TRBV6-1 TGTGCCAGCAGTGCCTGGACAGGGCCTGGTCAGCCCCAGCATTTT CASSAWTGPGQPQHF
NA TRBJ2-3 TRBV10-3 TGTGCCATCAGTGAGACTTACACGGGAGATACGCAGTATTTT CAISETYTGDTQYF
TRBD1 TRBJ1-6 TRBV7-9 TGTGCCAGCAGCGGGGACAGTAATTCACCCCTCCACTTT CASSGDSNSPLHF